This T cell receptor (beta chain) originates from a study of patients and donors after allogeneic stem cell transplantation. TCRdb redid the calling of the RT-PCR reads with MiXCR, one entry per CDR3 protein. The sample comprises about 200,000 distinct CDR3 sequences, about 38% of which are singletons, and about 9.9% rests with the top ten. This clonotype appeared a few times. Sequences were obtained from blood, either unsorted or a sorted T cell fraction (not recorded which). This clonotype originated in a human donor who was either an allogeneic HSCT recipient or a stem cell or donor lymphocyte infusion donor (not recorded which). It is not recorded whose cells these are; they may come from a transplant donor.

CDR3 sequence (DNA): TGTGCCACCAGCAGGACAGGGTGGTCCTACAATGAGCAGTTCTTC. Translation: CATSRTGWSYNEQFF. The chain is built from TRBV15 and TRBJ2-1, with 7 bases aligning to TRBD1. Germline values: CDR1 LNHNV, CDR2 YYDKDF (reference sequence). V dropped 3 bases and J dropped 1; count of bases not matched to a gene: 3. The CDR3 sequence is 15 residues long.